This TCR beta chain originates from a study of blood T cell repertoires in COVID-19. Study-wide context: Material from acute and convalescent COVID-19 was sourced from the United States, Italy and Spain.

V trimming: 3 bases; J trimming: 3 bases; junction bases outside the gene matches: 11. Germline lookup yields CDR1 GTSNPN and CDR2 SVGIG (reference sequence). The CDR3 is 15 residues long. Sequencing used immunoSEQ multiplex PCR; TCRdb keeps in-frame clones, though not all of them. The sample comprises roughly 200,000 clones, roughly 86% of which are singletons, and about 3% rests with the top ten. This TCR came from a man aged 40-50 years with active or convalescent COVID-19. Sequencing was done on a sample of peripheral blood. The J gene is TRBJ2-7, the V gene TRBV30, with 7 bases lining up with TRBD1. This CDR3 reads CAWSDFNRQGYEQYF. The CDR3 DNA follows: TGTGCCTGGAGCGATTTTAATAGACAGGGCTACGAGCAGTACTTC.